Following are 21 T cell receptor beta chains from one sample sequenced in a study of T cells in Graves' hyperthyroidism and ophthalmopathy. Amplified TCR beta CDR3 regions derived from RNA transcripts. The HTBI primer set served for first-round RT-PCR of the TCR CDR3. MiXCR, run by TCRdb on the multiplex PCR reads, gives a single entry per CDR3 protein. Of about 550,000 distinct CDR3 sequences listed, less than 25% are singletons. The source material was blood. Receptors originate from a man younger than 35 with Graves' hyperthyroidism.

This clonotype was detected many times. This chain uses TRBV12-3 or TRBV12-4 with TRBJ1-1; a weak D match, TRBD1 (5 bases). V lost 3 bases and J 4 bases, leaving 18 bases between the germline ends. The CDR3 runs 16 residues. The DNA of the CDR3 is TGTGCCAGCAGTTTCGACTATTCGCAGGGAAGCACTGAAGCTTTCTTT. It is translated as CASSFDYSQGSTEAFF.

The sample holds many counts of this clonotype. The V gene is TRBV11-1, the J gene TRBJ2-5, with 8 bases identical to TRBD1. The CDR3 has 14 amino acids. With V trimmed by 7 bases and J by 6 bases, 10 bases remained unmatched. Germline CDR1 SGHAT, CDR2 FQDESV (reference sequence). CDR3 nucleotide sequence: TGTGCCAGCAAGTCCCGGGACAGGTCCAAGACCCAGTACTTC. It is translated as CASKSRDRSKTQYF.

This clonotype was counted ten times or more. The chain joins TRBV7-8 to TRBJ2-4; the D gene could be TRBD1 or TRBD2 (5 bases each). Trimming removed 3 bases at V and 0 bases at J, with 6 bases between. This CDR3 has 14 residues. The germline CDR1 and CDR2 sequences are SGHVS and FQNEAQ. CDR3 coding DNA: TGTGCCAGCAGCTTGGGGGTAGCCAAAAACATTCAGTACTTC. This encodes CASSLGVAKNIQYF.

There are many counts of this clonotype. This chain links TRBV6-2 or TRBV6-3 with TRBJ2-2; D is perhaps TRBD1 (5 bases). This CDR3 comprises 17 residues. The V and J ends lost 2 bases and 2 bases respectively, with 15 bases between them. From germline, CDR1 is MNHEY and CDR2 SVGEGT. The DNA of the CDR3 is TGTGCCAGCAGTTACCAGGGATTGGGTCTAAACACCGGGGAGCTGTTTTTT. Translation: CASSYQGLGLNTGELFF.

The chain employs TRBV12-3 or TRBV12-4 and TRBJ2-7; 14 bases agree with TRBD2. V lost 3 bases and J lost 4; bases outside the gene matches: 8. CDR3 length: 17 amino acids. As DNA, the CDR3 is TGTGCCAGCAGTTTGGGACTAGCGGGAGAGGCCGGTTACGAGCAGTACTTC. Amino acids: CASSLGLAGEAGYEQYF.

This clonotype appeared many times. The chain links TRBV6-5 to TRBJ2-5; 7 nucleotides line up with TRBD2. The CDR3 is 15 amino acids. Germline CDR1 is MNHEY and CDR2 is SVGAGI. J was trimmed by 7 bases and V by 5 bases; bases with no gene match: 13. CDR3 nucleotide sequence: TGTGCCAGCAGTATCGAACAGGCGGGGGATGGGACCCAGTACTTC. It yields the protein CASSIEQAGDGTQYF.

The sample holds a few counts of this clonotype. The gene calls are TRBV10-3 and TRBJ1-1; tentatively, D is TRBD1 (6 bases). Trimming took off 7 bases at V and 0 bases at J, with 9 bases between the two ends. CDR1 and CDR2 from the germline V gene are ENHRY and SYGVKD. The CDR3 has 13 amino acids. CDR3 bases: TGTGCCATCAAGGACAGAATGAACACTGAAGCTTTCTTT. It translates to CAIKDRMNTEAFF.

This clonotype was seen ten or more times. The V call is TRBV7-6, the J call TRBJ2-2; possibly TRBD2 for D (6 bases). Per the germline V gene, CDR1 is SGHVS and CDR2 is FNYEAQ. With 3 bases removed from V and 5 bases from J, the gap between germline ends came to 16 bases. The CDR3 spans 16 residues. The CDR3 protein is CASSLFVAGGTGELFF. CDR3 nucleotide sequence: TGTGCCAGCAGCTTGTTCGTGGCAGGAGGGACCGGGGAGCTGTTTTTT.

This clonotype was seen at least ten times. The chain couples TRBV20-1 to TRBJ1-1; 10 nucleotides agree with TRBD1. The trim removed 0 bases at V and 4 bases at J, leaving 8 bases unmatched. CDR3 length: 16 residues. Germline assignment: CDR1 DFQATT and CDR2 SNEGSKA (reference sequence). The CDR3 DNA reads TGCAGTGCTAGAGATCTGGGACAGGGGCCGGGCACTGAAGCTTTCTTT. It specifies CSARDLGQGPGTEAFF.

This clonotype was seen ten or more times. The chain recombines TRBV28 with TRBJ1-1; 8 nucleotides agree with TRBD1. The CDR3 length is 14 residues. The J segment lost 4 bases and the V segment lost 3 bases, leaving 4 bases of the junction unmatched. Germline CDR1 MDHEN, CDR2 SYDVKM. The CDR3 DNA sequence: TGTGCCAGCAGTTTCAGGGGGCGCGTCACTGAAGCTTTCTTT. It codes for CASSFRGRVTEAFF.

This clonotype was recorded at least ten times. The chain couples TRBV29-1 to TRBJ1-2; D uncertain. CDR1 and CDR2 from the germline V gene are SQVTM and ANQGSEA. CDR3 size: 11 residues. Trimming shortened V by 4 bases and J by 4 bases, and 7 bases separated the two germline ends. CDR3 nucleotides: TGCAGCGTTGGGGAGGGCTATGGCTACACCTTC. It translates to CSVGEGYGYTF.

This rearrangement joins TRBV7-6 to TRBJ1-3; no clear D gene. V was shortened by 5 bases and J by 4 bases, with 9 bases between the two germline ends. This CDR3 region has 13 residues. From germline, CDR1 is SGHVS and CDR2 FNYEAQ. This CDR3 is CASSPRAGNTIYF. In DNA, the CDR3 is TGTGCCAGCAGCCCCCGGGCGGGAAACACCATATATTTT.

This clonotype was observed a few times. The chain uses TRBV6-1 and TRBJ1-6; no firm D call. Germline V gene lookup returns CDR1 MNHNS and CDR2 SASEGT. The CDR3 covers 14 residues. Trimming took 2 bases from V and 12 from J, leaving 14 bases between them. The CDR3 coding sequence is TGTGCCAGCAGTGAAATCCCCCCACTAGGACCCCTCCACTTT. Encoded protein: CASSEIPPLGPLHF.

In its sample, this clonotype was seen many times. This chain joins TRBV2 and TRBJ2-2, with 7 bases lining up with TRBD1. V shed 10 bases, J shed 3 bases, and the junction held 14 bases outside the gene matches. CDR1 is SNHLY and CDR2 is FYNNEI in the germline V gene. This CDR3 is built from 16 residues. CDR3 region: CATRITGQEDTGELFF. CDR3 DNA sequence: TGTGCCACCAGGATAACAGGACAGGAGGACACCGGGGAGCTGTTTTTT.

This clonotype has ten or more counts. The rearrangement joins TRBV6-5 to TRBJ2-2; D ambiguous. Germline lookup yields CDR1 MNHEY and CDR2 SVGAGI. The CDR3 is made up of 12 amino acids. Trimming took 2 bases from V and 8 from J, leaving 6 bases between them. The CDR3 sequence: CASSYNYGELFF. CDR3 nucleotides: TGTGCCAGCAGTTACAACTATGGGGAGCTGTTTTTT.

There are a few counts of this clonotype. The chain links TRBV30 to TRBJ2-5; maybe TRBD1 (5 bases). Germline V CDR1 and CDR2: GTSNPN, SVGIG (reference sequence). Between the trimmed V and J ends, which lost 4 bases and 3 bases, there was a span of 12 bases. This CDR3 has 13 residues. CDR3 DNA sequence: TGTGCCTGGAAAGGGCAGGGAAAAGAGACCCAGTACTTC. This translates into CAWKGQGKETQYF.

This clonotype has ten or more counts. The genes are TRBV7-9 and TRBJ2-5; D remains ambiguous. There are 13 residues in the CDR3. With 1 base removed from V and 2 bases from J, the gap between germline ends came to 5 bases. Germline V gene lookup returns CDR1 SEHNR and CDR2 FQNEAQ (reference sequence). The CDR3 protein is CASSLVPQETQYF. The CDR3 coding sequence is TGTGCCAGCAGCTTAGTCCCACAAGAGACCCAGTACTTC.

The rearrangement joins TRBV20-1 to TRBJ2-6; the D is unclear. CDR1 is DFQATT, CDR2 SNEGSKA, per germline (reference sequence). The CDR3 sequence is 14 residues long. The V gene lost 5 bases and the J gene lost 9 bases, with 17 bases spanning the gap. The CDR3 protein is CSAPPVGTLNVLTF. The CDR3 DNA reads as TGCAGTGCTCCCCCCGTTGGAACGCTCAACGTCCTGACTTTC.

This clonotype was recorded only once. The chain links TRBV20-1 to TRBJ2-5; D not resolved. Trimming removed 6 bases from V and 1 base from J, with 15 bases in between. The CDR3 totals 14 residues. Germline values: CDR1 DFQATT, CDR2 SNEGSKA (reference sequence). Here the CDR3 DNA reads TGCAGTGCCCACCACTTAGCATCCCAAGAGACCCAGTACTTC. Protein: CSAHHLASQETQYF.

This clonotype was recorded many times. This chain uses TRBV6-1 with TRBJ1-5; D unclear. The CDR3 runs 15 residues. Trimming pared 1 base from V and 2 bases from J, leaving 9 bases between. The germline CDR1 and CDR2 sequences are MNHNS and SASEGT. The CDR3 DNA follows: TGTGCCAGCAGTGAAGGAGACACCCGCAATCAGCCCCAGCATTTT. Translating it yields CASSEGDTRNQPQHF.

This clonotype was seen many times. The J gene is TRBJ1-1, the V gene TRBV6-1; D is undetermined. The CDR3 extends over 13 amino acids. In germline, CDR1 is MNHNS, CDR2 SASEGT. V dropped 6 bases and J dropped 1 base, with 9 bases sitting between them. CDR3 sequence (DNA): TGTGCCAGCAGGACCTATTGGAACACTGAAGCTTTCTTT. Its protein is CASRTYWNTEAFF.